This TCR beta chain originates from a study of T cell changes during pregnancy in multiple sclerosis. J lost 8 bases, V lost 3 bases, and 9 bases had no gene match. CDR1 and CDR2 from the germline V gene are LNHDA and SQIVND (reference sequence). The CDR3 sequence is 14 residues long. The assay was immunoSEQ multiplex PCR, and TCRdb's table has in-frame clones only and misses some. This sample yields around 100,000 clones, of which around nine tenths are seen a single time; 1.5% to 1.7% belongs to the top ten. This sequence joins TRBV19 and TRBJ1-1; TRBD1 matches at 7 bases. This sequence was found in a female donor with multiple sclerosis, enrolled in a pregnancy study. The sample in question was peripheral blood, obtained in the third trimester of pregnancy. The CDR3 nucleotides are TGTGCCAGTAGTATGGGCCCGCGACAGGGCGAAGCTTTCTTT. This translates into CASSMGPRQGEAFF.